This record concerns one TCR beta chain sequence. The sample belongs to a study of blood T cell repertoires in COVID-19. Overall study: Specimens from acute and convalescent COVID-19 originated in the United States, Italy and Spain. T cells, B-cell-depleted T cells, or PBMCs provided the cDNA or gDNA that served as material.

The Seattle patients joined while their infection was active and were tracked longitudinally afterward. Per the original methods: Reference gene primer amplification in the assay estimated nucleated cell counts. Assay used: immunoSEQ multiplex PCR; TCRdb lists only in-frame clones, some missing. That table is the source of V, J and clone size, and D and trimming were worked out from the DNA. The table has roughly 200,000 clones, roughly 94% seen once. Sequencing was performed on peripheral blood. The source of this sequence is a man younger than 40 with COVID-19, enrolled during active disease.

The CDR3 loop is CSASGTGPGETQYF. The CDR3 coding sequence is TGCAGCGCTTCGGGGACAGGACCTGGGGAGACCCAGTACTTC. This chain links TRBV29-1 with TRBJ2-5; 8 bases are shared with TRBD1. Trimming took 7 bases from V and 5 from J; bases not matched to a gene: 12. The germline CDR1 and CDR2 sequences are SQVTM and ANQGSEA. The CDR3 spans 14 residues.